This TCR beta chain was documented in a study of control samples from healthy donors and cancer patients. Sequenced by immunoSEQ multiplex PCR; TCRdb stores in-frame clones only, minus some. The sample includes 95,000 to 150,000 clones, about 89% of them seen just once. Sequenced material: blood. This clonotype was obtained from a woman under 30 in good health.

The CDR3 sequence is CASSERSEETQYF. CDR3 DNA sequence: TGTGCCAGCAGTGAAAGGAGTGAAGAGACCCAGTACTTC. This chain joins TRBV2 and TRBJ2-5; D uncertain. Germline V gene data show CDR1 as SNHLY and CDR2 as FYNNEI. The CDR3 has 13 amino acids. V lost 2 bases, J lost 3 bases, and 7 bases lay in between. The variable domain in full, with the rest retrieved from reference TRBV2 and TRBJ2-5, is EPEVTQTPSHQVTQMGQEVILRCVPISNHLYFYWYRQILGQKVEFLVSFYNNEISEKSEIFDDQFSVERPDGSNFTLKIRSTKLEDSAMYFCASSERSEETQYFGPGTRLLVL.